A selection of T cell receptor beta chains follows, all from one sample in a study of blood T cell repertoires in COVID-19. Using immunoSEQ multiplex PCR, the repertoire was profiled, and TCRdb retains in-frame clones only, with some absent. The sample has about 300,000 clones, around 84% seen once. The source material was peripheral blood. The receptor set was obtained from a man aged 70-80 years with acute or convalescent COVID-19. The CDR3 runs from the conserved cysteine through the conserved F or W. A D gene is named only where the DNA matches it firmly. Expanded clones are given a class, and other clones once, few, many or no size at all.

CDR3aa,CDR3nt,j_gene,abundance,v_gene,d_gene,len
CASSQEGRGNTEAFF,TGCGCCAGCAGCCAAGAAGGCAGGGGGAACACTGAAGCTTTCTTT,TRBJ1-1,-,TRBV4-3,-,15
CASSARTGNGYTF,TGTGCCAGCAGCGCCAGGACAGGGAATGGCTACACCTTC,TRBJ1-2,-,TRBV9,TRBD1,13
CASRPRRGTQYF,TGTGCCAGCAGACCCCGGAGGGGTACCCAGTACTTC,TRBJ2-5,-,TRBV6-5,-,12
CASTQGAREGNQPQHF,TGTGCCAGCACACAGGGGGCCAGGGAGGGCAATCAGCCCCAGCATTTT,TRBJ1-5,few,TRBV2,TRBD1,16
CASSVGRGQETQYF,TGTGCCAGCAGCGTAGGCCGGGGGCAAGAGACCCAGTACTTC,TRBJ2-5,-,TRBV9,-,14
CASSLGRIDTQYF,TGTGCCAGCAGCTTAGGGCGGATAGATACGCAGTATTTT,TRBJ2-3,-,TRBV7-7,-,13
CASSQRRTDTQYF,TGTGCCAGCTCACAGCGACGCACAGATACGCAGTATTTT,TRBJ2-3,-,TRBV18,-,13
CASSLITGRSNQPQHF,TGTGCCAGCAGCTTAATTACAGGTCGAAGCAATCAGCCCCAGCATTTT,TRBJ1-5,-,TRBV7-3,-,16
CASSKGQGQETQYF,TGTGCCAGCAGCAAGGGACAGGGGCAGGAGACCCAGTACTTC,TRBJ2-5,-,TRBV13,TRBD1,14
CASSLRLTSSTDTQYF,TGTGCCAGCAGTTTACGGCTGACTAGTAGCACAGATACGCAGTATTTT,TRBJ2-3,-,TRBV27,-,16
CASSLDGRGWTEAFF,TGTGCCAGCAGCTTGGATGGCAGGGGATGGACTGAAGCTTTCTTT,TRBJ1-1,-,TRBV5-5,-,15
CASTIRQGTEAFF,TGTGCCAGCACTATTCGCCAGGGTACTGAAGCTTTCTTT,TRBJ1-1,once,TRBV7-2,-,13
CASSTHGTDYGYTF,TGTGCCAGCAGTACCCACGGGACAGACTATGGCTACACCTTC,TRBJ1-2,-,TRBV28,TRBD1,14
CASSQDRAGRTQYF,TGTGCCAGCAGCCAAGATCGGGCGGGGAGGACCCAGTACTTC,TRBJ2-5,-,TRBV3-1/TRBV3-2,-,14
CASRATSYNEQFF,TGTGCCAGCAGGGCGACATCCTACAATGAGCAGTTCTTC,TRBJ2-1,once,TRBV2,-,13
CASSRRLAASSYEQYF,TGCGCCAGCAGCCGCCGGCTGGCGGCAAGCTCCTACGAGCAGTACTTC,TRBJ2-7,-,TRBV4-3,-,16
CASTPPGEDRDNTEAFF,TGTGCCAGTACCCCCCCCGGAGAGGACAGGGACAACACTGAAGCTTTCTTT,TRBJ1-1,-,TRBV19,TRBD1,17
CATSDPGQGTDTQYF,TGTGCCACCAGTGATCCAGGACAGGGAACAGATACGCAGTATTTT,TRBJ2-3,-,TRBV24-1,TRBD1,15
CASSQETRTPYEQYF,TGTGCCAGCAGCCAAGAGACTAGGACACCCTACGAGCAGTACTTC,TRBJ2-7,-,TRBV3-1/TRBV3-2,-,15
CAGSMGRTDTQYF,TGTGCCGGCTCGATGGGGAGGACAGATACGCAGTATTTT,TRBJ2-3,-,TRBV2,-,13
CASRKTGTGIYNEQFF,TGTGCCAGCAGGAAAACCGGGACAGGGATCTACAATGAGCAGTTCTTC,TRBJ2-1,-,TRBV28,TRBD1,16
CSVDRGADTEAFF,TGCAGCGTTGACCGGGGGGCGGACACTGAAGCTTTCTTT,TRBJ1-1,once,TRBV29-1,-,13